This entry lists 7 T cell receptor beta chains sequenced from one sample in a study of shared clonotypes between healthy human individuals. This table comes from immunoSEQ multiplex PCR, and its TCRdb copy is limited to in-frame clones, with some not included. The table shows 400,000 to 550,000 clones, with around 80% occurring only once. The sequenced material came from PBMCs. These receptors all stem from a woman aged 40 to 50 in good health. Some clones in this sample may be carry-over from other donors' samples.

Regarding this clone: One junction end disagrees with the germline gene, perhaps due to a read error. J is TRBJ1-2 and V is TRBV6-4; D remains unclear. From germline, CDR1 is MRHNA and CDR2 SNTAGT. The CDR3 runs 9 residues. CDR3 nucleotide sequence: TGTGCCAGCATATGCCCCCTTTCCTTC. The encoded protein is CASICPLSF.

In DNA, the CDR3 is TGCGCCAGCAGCGAGGGACTAGCGGGGAGCACAGATACGCAGTATTTT. Its translation is CASSEGLAGSTDTQYF. The J gene is TRBJ2-3, the V gene TRBV5-1, with TRBD2 matching over 13 bases. With V trimmed by 4 bases and J by 0 bases, 2 bases remained unmatched. Looked up from germline, CDR1 is SGHRS and CDR2 is YFSETQ. This CDR3 contains 16 residues. The variable domain in full, completed from reference TRBV5-1 and TRBJ2-3, reads KAGVTQTPRYLIKTRGQQVTLSCSPISGHRSVSWYQQTPGQGLQFLFEYFSETQRNKGNFPGRFSGRQFSNSRSEMNVSTLELGDSALYLCASSEGLAGSTDTQYFGPGTRLTVL.

The V gene is TRBV10-3, the J gene TRBJ2-2; 12 bases map to TRBD1. Germline V gene data show CDR1 as ENHRY and CDR2 as SYGVKD. The CDR3 contains 15 residues. V dropped 6 bases and J dropped 7; count of bases not matched to a gene: 6. In nucleotides, the CDR3 is TGTGCCATCAGGACGGGACAGGGGGCTTTCGGGGAGCTGTTTTTT. It encodes CAIRTGQGAFGELFF.

This chain links TRBV4-1 with TRBJ2-3; TRBD2 matches at 7 bases. The CDR3 runs 17 residues. Per the germline V gene, CDR1 is MGHRA and CDR2 is YSYEKL. After removal of 0 bases from V and 1 base from J, the junction contained 7 bases not matched to a gene. The CDR3 region is CASSQEFITSGTDTQYF. CDR3 in DNA: TGCGCCAGCAGCCAAGAATTCATTACTAGCGGCACAGATACGCAGTATTTT.

This clone was seen only once. This chain connects TRBV29-1 to TRBJ2-3; D is undetermined. The germline gives CDR1 SQVTM, CDR2 ANQGSEA. The V gene lost 5 bases and the J gene lost 5 bases, with 11 bases spanning the gap. This CDR3 contains 12 residues. The CDR3: CSVSGWQDTQYF. The CDR3 nucleotides read TGCAGCGTTTCCGGGTGGCAAGATACGCAGTATTTT.

The chain carries TRBV10-3 and TRBJ2-2, with D unclear. Germline loops: CDR1 ENHRY, CDR2 SYGVKD. Trimming left V 6 bases short and J 7 bases short, with 9 bases between. CDR3 length equals 12 residues. This CDR3 is CAIRKRGGELFF. The CDR3 DNA is TGTGCCATCAGGAAGCGTGGCGGGGAGCTGTTTTTT.

This clone has just a few counts. J is TRBJ2-5 and V is TRBV10-3; D assignment may be TRBD1 or TRBD2 (6 bases each). Trimming shortened V by 8 bases and J by 2 bases, and 12 bases separated the two germline ends. Germline-derived CDR1 and CDR2 are ENHRY and SYGVKD. This CDR3 region has 13 residues. The CDR3 sequence: CAIGQGGQETQYF. The CDR3 coding sequence is TGTGCCATCGGTCAAGGGGGGCAAGAGACCCAGTACTTC.